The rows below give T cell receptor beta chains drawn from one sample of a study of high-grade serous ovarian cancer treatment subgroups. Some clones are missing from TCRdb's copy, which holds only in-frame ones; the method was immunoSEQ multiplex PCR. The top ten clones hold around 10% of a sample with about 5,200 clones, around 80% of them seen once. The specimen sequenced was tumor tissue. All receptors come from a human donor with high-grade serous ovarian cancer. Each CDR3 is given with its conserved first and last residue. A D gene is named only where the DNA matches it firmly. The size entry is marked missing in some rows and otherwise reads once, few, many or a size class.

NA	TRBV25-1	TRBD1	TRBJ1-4	CASSEVGQGDEKLFF	TGTGCCAGCAGTGAGGTTGGACAGGGGGATGAAAAACTGTTTTTT
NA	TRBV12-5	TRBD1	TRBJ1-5	CASGLTGGKSNQPQHF	TGTGCTAGTGGTTTGACAGGGGGCAAAAGCAATCAGCCCCAGCATTTT
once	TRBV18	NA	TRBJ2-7	CASSPLTEGEQYF	TGTGCCAGCTCACCACTTACGGAAGGGGAGCAGTACTTC
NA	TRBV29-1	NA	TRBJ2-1	CSGATGAGYNEQFF	TGCAGCGGGGCGACCGGGGCGGGCTACAATGAGCAGTTCTTC
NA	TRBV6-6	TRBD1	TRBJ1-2	CASSRDRADGYTF	TGTGCCAGCAGTCGCGACAGGGCGGATGGCTACACCTTC
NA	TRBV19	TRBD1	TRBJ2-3	CASTPGQAWLTDTQYF	TGTGCCAGTACCCCTGGACAGGCCTGGCTCACAGATACGCAGTATTTT
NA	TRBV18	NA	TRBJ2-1	CASSPPPQGIHEQFF	TGTGCCAGCTCACCACCCCCACAGGGTATCCATGAGCAGTTCTTC
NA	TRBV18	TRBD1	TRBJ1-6	CASSADRAHNSPLHF	TGTGCCAGCTCGGCGGACAGGGCCCATAATTCACCCCTCCACTTT
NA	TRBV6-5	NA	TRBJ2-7	CASSYSQVSEQYF	TGTGCCAGCAGTTACTCACAGGTTAGCGAGCAGTACTTC
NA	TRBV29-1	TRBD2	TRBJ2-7	CSVESLLAGGVGQYF	TGCAGCGTTGAAAGTTTACTAGCGGGGGGAGTGGGGCAGTACTTC
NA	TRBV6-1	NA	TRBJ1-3	CASRGGASAGNTIYF	TGTGCCAGCCGGGGGGGGGCGTCGGCTGGAAACACCATATATTTT
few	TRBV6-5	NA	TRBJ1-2	CASSVANYGYTF	TGTGCCAGCAGTGTGGCTAACTATGGCTACACCTTC
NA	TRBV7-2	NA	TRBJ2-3	CASSRIGLTDTQYF	TGTGCCAGCAGCCGTATTGGACTGACAGATACGCAGTATTTT
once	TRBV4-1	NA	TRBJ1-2	CASSPLAGGDYGYTF	TGCGCCAGCAGCCCGCTAGCGGGGGGTGACTATGGCTACACCTTC
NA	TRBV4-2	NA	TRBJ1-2	CASSQEVSGASKSAGYTF	TGTGCCAGCAGCCAAGAGGTCTCAGGGGCCTCGAAGAGTGCAGGCTACACCTTC
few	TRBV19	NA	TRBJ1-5	CASSTAGLAGPQHF	TGTGCCAGTAGTACTGCGGGACTTGCTGGGCCCCAGCATTTT
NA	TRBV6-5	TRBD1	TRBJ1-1	CASSTWDSLNTEAFF	TGTGCCAGCAGTACCTGGGACAGTTTGAACACTGAAGCTTTCTTT
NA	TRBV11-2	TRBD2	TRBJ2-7	CASSLEPVRGNEQYF	TGTGCCAGCAGCTTAGAACCTGTGCGGGGGAACGAGCAGTACTTC
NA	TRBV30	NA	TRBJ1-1	CAWAGRSDTEAFF	TGTGCCTGGGCGGGAAGGAGTGACACTGAAGCTTTCTTT
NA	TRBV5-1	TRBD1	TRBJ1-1	CASSYDRGNTEAFF	TGCGCCAGCAGCTATGACAGGGGCAACACTGAAGCTTTCTTT
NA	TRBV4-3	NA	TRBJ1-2	CASSQGGNSPYGYTF	TGCGCCAGCAGCCAAGGAGGCAACAGCCCGTATGGCTACACCTTC
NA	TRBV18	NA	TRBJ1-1	CASSPGLRGVNTEAFF	TGTGCCAGCTCACCGGGACTCCGGGGGGTGAACACTGAAGCTTTCTTT
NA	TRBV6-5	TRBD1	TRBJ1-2	CASSYAGTGGYGYTF	TGTGCCAGCAGTTATGCCGGGACAGGGGGGTATGGCTACACCTTC
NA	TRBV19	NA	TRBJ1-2	CASSLARNYGYTF	TGTGCCAGTAGTCTAGCTCGAAACTATGGCTACACCTTC
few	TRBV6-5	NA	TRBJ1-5	CASSYSWTNQPQHF	TGTGCCAGCAGTTACTCTTGGACGAATCAGCCCCAGCATTTT
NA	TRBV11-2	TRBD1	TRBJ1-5	CASSLGGTGIWPQHF	TGTGCCAGCAGCTTAGGGGGGACAGGAATATGGCCCCAGCATTTT